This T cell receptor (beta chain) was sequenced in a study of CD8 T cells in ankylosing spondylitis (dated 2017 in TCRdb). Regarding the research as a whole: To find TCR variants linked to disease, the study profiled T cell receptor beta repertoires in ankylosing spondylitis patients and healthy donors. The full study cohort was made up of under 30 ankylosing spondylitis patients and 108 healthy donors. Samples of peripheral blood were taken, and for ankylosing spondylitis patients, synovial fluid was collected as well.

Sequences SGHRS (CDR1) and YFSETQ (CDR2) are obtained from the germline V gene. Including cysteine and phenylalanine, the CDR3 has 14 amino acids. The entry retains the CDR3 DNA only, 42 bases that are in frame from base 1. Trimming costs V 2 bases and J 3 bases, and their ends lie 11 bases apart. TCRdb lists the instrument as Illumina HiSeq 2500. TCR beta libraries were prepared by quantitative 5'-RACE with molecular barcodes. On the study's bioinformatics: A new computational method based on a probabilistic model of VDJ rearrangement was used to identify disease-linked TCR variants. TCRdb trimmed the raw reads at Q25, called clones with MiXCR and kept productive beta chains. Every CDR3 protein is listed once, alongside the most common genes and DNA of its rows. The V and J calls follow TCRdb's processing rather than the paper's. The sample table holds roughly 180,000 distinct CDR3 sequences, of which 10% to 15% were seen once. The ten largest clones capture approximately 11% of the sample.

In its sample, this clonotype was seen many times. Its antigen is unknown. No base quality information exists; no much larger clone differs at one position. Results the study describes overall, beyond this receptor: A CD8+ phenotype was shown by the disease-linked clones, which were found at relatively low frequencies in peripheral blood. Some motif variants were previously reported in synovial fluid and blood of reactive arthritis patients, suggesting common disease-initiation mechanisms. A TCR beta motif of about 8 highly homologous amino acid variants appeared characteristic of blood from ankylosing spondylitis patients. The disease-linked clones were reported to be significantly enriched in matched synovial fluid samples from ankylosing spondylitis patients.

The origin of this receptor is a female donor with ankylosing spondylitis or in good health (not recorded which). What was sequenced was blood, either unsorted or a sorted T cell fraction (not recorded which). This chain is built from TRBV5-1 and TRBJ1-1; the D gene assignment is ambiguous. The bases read TGCGCCAGCAGCTTAATTGGGATGGACACTGAAGCTTTCTTT. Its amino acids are CASSLIGMDTEAFF.